This record covers a single T cell receptor beta chain. The repertoire was sequenced with immunoSEQ multiplex PCR; TCRdb's copy has only in-frame clones and lacks some. The table shows 200,000 to 300,000 clones, with approximately 80% occurring only once. Patients of the Seattle cohort, enrolled during active infection, were followed longitudinally. The data belong to a study of blood T cell repertoires in COVID-19. In germline, CDR1 is MDHEN, CDR2 SYDVKM. Trimming removed 6 bases from V and 7 bases from J; junction bases left unmatched: 8. The CDR3 extends over 14 amino acids. The sample taken for sequencing was peripheral blood. The sequence derives from an elderly woman with COVID-19, enrolled during active disease. The chain has TRBV28 and TRBJ1-5; TRBD1 matches at 8 bases. The CDR3: CASRSGQGGQPQHF. The CDR3 nucleotides read TGTGCCAGCAGGTCAGGACAGGGAGGACAGCCCCAGCATTTT. Full variable domain (outside the CDR3, taken from reference TRBV28 and TRBJ1-5): DVKVTQSSRYLVKRTGEKVFLECVQDMDHENMFWYRQDPGLGLRLIYFSYDVKMKEKGDIPEGYSVSREKKERFSLILESASTNQTSMYLCASRSGQGGQPQHFGDGTRLSIL.